The present TCR beta chain was sequenced within a study of CD8+ T cells in alopecia areata. Study at large: Treated patients were given 5 to 10 mg oral tofacitinib twice daily. Percent affected scalp area, the SALT score, rated treated patients' severity. The study, taken as a whole, reports: Across lesional scalp, and particularly alopecia totalis/universalis, clonality surpassed that of normal scalp.

Stated treatment: oral pan-JAK inhibitor, 5-10 mg twice daily. Researchers took lesional scalp punch biopsies and peripheral blood from people who were alopecia areata patients. cDNA prepared by RNA extraction and subsequent reverse transcription served as the template for sequencing. Libraries were prepared by immunoSEQ multiplex PCR; TCRdb keeps only in-frame clonotypes and omits some of them. The top ten hold over 1% of the sample, which has under 250,000 clones, more than 60% seen once. This clone was observed a handful of times. Its target is unknown. The clonotype was recovered from a human donor with alopecia areata. The sequences come from CD4+ T cells sorted from blood, collected at approximately week 42, from a patient treated with tofacitinib.

In DNA form, the CDR3 reads TGTGCCAGCAGAATAACAGGGGTCGAGCAGTACTTC. The encoded protein is CASRITGVEQYF. The chain couples TRBV2 to TRBJ2-7, with TRBD1 matching 7 bases. Germline CDR1 reads SNHLY; CDR2 reads FYNNEI. The V segment lost 6 bases and the J segment 6 bases; nucleotides outside the gene matches: 5. The CDR3 has 12 amino acids.